These 7 T cell receptor beta chains came from one sample sequenced in a study of vaccination effects on CD4 cells after COVID-19. Profiled with immunoSEQ multiplex PCR; TCRdb holds only in-frame clones, not every one. The table includes about 40,000 clones, about 67% detected once. These receptors' targets are unknown. The culture ran for roughly ten days before CD4+ T cells were isolated. The participants, recipients of two vaccine doses, got either BNT162b2 or mRNA-1273. The sequences come from CD4+ T cells from PBMCs cultured without peptide, collected after COVID-19 vaccination. Source of these receptors: a human donor who received a COVID-19 vaccine.

The chain carries TRBV5-8 and TRBJ1-4; D unresolved. Trimming removed 1 base at V and 7 bases at J, with 11 bases between. This CDR3 is built from 14 residues. Germline CDR1 is SGHTS and CDR2 is YDEGEE. This CDR3 reads CASSLFLLGEKLFF. In DNA, the CDR3 is TGTGCCAGCAGCTTGTTTTTGTTGGGTGAAAAACTGTTTTTT. Full variable domain (rest looked up from reference TRBV5-8 and TRBJ1-4): EAGVTQSPTHLIKTRGQQATLRCSPISGHTSVYWYQQALGLGLQFLLWYDEGEERNRGNFPPRFSGRQFPNYSSELNVNALELEDSALYLCASSLFLLGEKLFFGSGTQLSVL.

The rearrangement uses TRBV5-5 and TRBJ1-5; 7 bases agree with TRBD1. The V gene's germline CDR1 is SGHKS and CDR2 YYEKEE (reference sequence). This CDR3 is built from 14 residues. The J segment lost 0 bases and the V segment lost 7 bases, leaving 4 bases of the junction unmatched. The chain's CDR3 is CASRDRDSNQPQHF. CDR3 DNA: TGTGCCAGCCGTGACAGGGATAGCAATCAGCCCCAGCATTTT.

This clone was observed a handful of times. This chain links TRBV6-2 or TRBV6-3 with TRBJ1-2; no reliable D call. Germline-derived CDR1 and CDR2 are MNHEY and SVGEGT. Trimming left V 6 bases short and J 8 bases short, with 19 bases between. This CDR3 is 14 amino acids long. CDR3 sequence: CASSDLDLLGGYTF. The CDR3 nucleotides read TGTGCCAGCAGCGACCTTGACCTCTTGGGAGGCTACACCTTC.

V gene TRBV6-2 or TRBV6-3 combines with J gene TRBJ2-3, with D possibly TRBD2 on 6 matching bases. Trimming shortened V by 2 bases and J by 11 bases, and 14 bases separated the two germline ends. This CDR3 spans 13 amino acids. The germline gives CDR1 MNHEY, CDR2 SVGEGT. CDR3 coding DNA: TGTGCCAGCAGTTACCCGGACTACCCTGAGCAGTATTTT. It yields the protein CASSYPDYPEQYF.

The table lists this clone with a count of one. The genes are TRBV9 and TRBJ1-1; TRBD1 agrees at 7 bases. There are 14 residues in the CDR3. CDR1 and CDR2 from the germline V gene are SGDLS and YYNGEE. V lost 1 base, J lost 3 bases, and 3 bases stayed unmatched. This chain's CDR3 is CASSVQGQYTEAFF. For the CDR3, the DNA is TGTGCCAGCAGCGTACAGGGACAGTACACTGAAGCTTTCTTT.

V is TRBV10-3 and J is TRBJ2-1; TRBD1 might be the D (7 bases). Germline V CDR1 and CDR2: ENHRY, SYGVKD. V shed 10 bases and J shed 4 bases, with 17 bases lying between them. The CDR3 runs to 14 residues. CDR3 residues: CATKDAGQYNEQFF. DNA for the CDR3: TGTGCCACCAAAGATGCGGGACAGTACAATGAGCAGTTCTTC.

This chain joins TRBV19 and TRBJ1-1; possible D gene TRBD1, 6 bases. CDR1 and CDR2 from the germline V gene are LNHDA and SQIVND (reference sequence). V lost 6 bases and J 7 bases, leaving 15 bases between the germline ends. The CDR3 is 13 residues long. CDR3: CASRAQGKGEAFF. Here the CDR3 DNA reads TGTGCCAGTAGGGCACAGGGAAAGGGTGAAGCTTTCTTT.